The 30 T cell receptor beta chains in this list originate from one sample, sequenced in a study of blood T cell repertoires in COVID-19. Assay used: immunoSEQ multiplex PCR; TCRdb lists only in-frame clones, some missing. The sample consists of a few hundred thousand clones, just over 85% of them appearing once. What was sequenced was peripheral blood. The receptor source for this set is an elderly man with acute or convalescent COVID-19.

The chain is built from TRBV6-6 and TRBJ2-3; 11 bases fit TRBD2. J gave up 1 base and V 5 bases, and 8 bases lay outside the gene matches. The CDR3 length is 17 residues. From germline, CDR1 is MNHNY and CDR2 SVGAGI (reference sequence). Here the CDR3 reads CASSRIAGGPRTDTQYF. The CDR3 coding sequence is TGTGCCAGCAGTCGAATAGCGGGAGGGCCGCGCACAGATACGCAGTATTTT.

This rearrangement joins TRBV9 to TRBJ1-4, with D perhaps TRBD1 (5 bases). The V gene's germline CDR1 is SGDLS and CDR2 YYNGEE. The CDR3 loop spans 14 amino acids. Trimming left V 3 bases short and J 7 bases short, with 13 bases between. The CDR3 region is CASSAQGGSEKLFF. The CDR3 DNA is TGTGCCAGCAGCGCTCAGGGAGGAAGTGAAAAACTGTTTTTT.

V and J are TRBV13 and TRBJ2-3; 7 nucleotides line up with TRBD2. Germline-derived CDR1 and CDR2 are PRHDT and FYEKMQ (reference sequence). The V segment lost 6 bases and the J segment 0 bases; nucleotides outside the gene matches: 6. This CDR3 is built from 15 residues. CDR3 sequence: CASSFPTSSTDTQYF. In nucleotides, the CDR3 is TGTGCCAGCAGTTTCCCGACTAGCAGCACAGATACGCAGTATTTT.

The chain links TRBV7-2 to TRBJ2-5; TRBD2 agrees at 8 bases. The J segment lost 4 bases and the V segment lost 2 bases, leaving 9 bases of the junction unmatched. Germline values: CDR1 SGHTA, CDR2 FQGNSA. The CDR3 length is 16 residues. Written as DNA, the CDR3 is TGTGCCAGCAGCTTACGGGCCAGCGGGAGTAGAGAGACCCAGTACTTC. Its protein product is CASSLRASGSRETQYF.

The chain has TRBV24-1 and TRBJ2-2; D call uncertain. Trimming left V 1 base short and J 6 bases short, with 8 bases between. Germline CDR1 reads KGHDR; CDR2 reads SFDVKD. CDR3 length equals 14 residues. The CDR3 DNA follows: TGTGCCACCAGTGATTTACACCACCCCGGGGAGCTGTTTTTT. Translation gives CATSDLHHPGELFF.

The V call is TRBV5-4, the J call TRBJ2-2; D gene uncertain. Per germline, CDR1 SGHNT and CDR2 YYREEE (reference sequence). CDR3 size: 13 residues. V was shortened by 4 bases and J by 5 bases, with 9 bases between the two germline ends. CDR3 DNA: TGTGCCAGCAGCGCTAAAGTGACCGGGGAGCTGTTTTTT. Translated, it gives CASSAKVTGELFF.

V gene TRBV5-1 combines with J gene TRBJ2-7, with 10 bases lining up with TRBD1. This CDR3 region has 15 residues. With V trimmed by 3 bases and J by 5 bases, 8 bases remained unmatched. Germline CDR1 is SGHRS and CDR2 is YFSETQ. The CDR3 loop reads CASSSTGGGGNEQYF. CDR3 DNA sequence: TGCGCCAGCAGCTCGACAGGGGGCGGCGGGAACGAGCAGTACTTC.

This chain uses TRBV28 with TRBJ1-4; D is perhaps TRBD1 (5 bases). The V gene lost 5 bases and the J gene lost 8 bases, with 18 bases spanning the gap. CDR1 and CDR2 from the germline V gene are MDHEN and SYDVKM. The CDR3 has 15 residues. CDR3 in DNA: TGTGCCAGCAGTCCCCAGGGTCGTTCACGAGAAAAACTGTTTTTT. This sequence encodes CASSPQGRSREKLFF.

The V call is TRBV4-2, the J call TRBJ2-5; 10 bases are shared with TRBD1. CDR3 size: 16 residues. V lost 0 bases to trimming and J lost 4 bases; unmatched junction nucleotides: 5. Germline lookup yields CDR1 LGHNA and CDR2 YNFKEQ. The DNA of the CDR3 is TGTGCCAGCAGCCAAGACCTCCGGGACAGGGGAGAGACCCAGTACTTC. It translates to CASSQDLRDRGETQYF.

The chain couples TRBV5-4 to TRBJ1-1; D gene ambiguous. From germline, CDR1 is SGHNT and CDR2 YYREEE (reference sequence). This CDR3 is 14 amino acids long. V was pared by 1 base and J by 0 bases, with 7 bases between. The CDR3 reads CASSLSGVNTEAFF. CDR3 coding DNA: TGTGCCAGCAGCTTGTCCGGGGTGAACACTGAAGCTTTCTTT.

The chain employs TRBV9 and TRBJ2-1; a weak D match, TRBD1 (7 bases). V lost 4 bases to trimming and J lost 4 bases, with 18 bases between them. CDR1 is SGDLS, CDR2 YYNGEE, per germline. The CDR3 covers 16 residues. CDR3 DNA: TGTGCCAGCAGCCTTGGGGACAGAGCGGGTTACAATGAGCAGTTCTTC. Translated: CASSLGDRAGYNEQFF.

The V call is TRBV7-6, the J call TRBJ1-1; TRBD1 is a possible D gene (5 bases). With 3 bases removed from V and 1 base from J, the gap between germline ends came to 12 bases. The CDR3 is made up of 15 amino acids. Germline loops: CDR1 SGHVS, CDR2 FNYEAQ. CDR3 coding DNA: TGTGCCAGCAGCTTGGGGGGGAAAGGGAACACTGAAGCTTTCTTT. It yields the protein CASSLGGKGNTEAFF.

The CDR3 sequence: CASSPRTGQGETQYF. The CDR3 nucleotides read TGTGCCAGCAGCCCCAGGACAGGGCAAGGGGAGACCCAGTACTTC. The chain couples TRBV5-4 to TRBJ2-5; 8 positions match TRBD1. V shed 4 bases, J shed 5 bases, and the junction held 10 bases outside the gene matches. The CDR3 spans 15 residues. Germline V gene data show CDR1 as SGHNT and CDR2 as YYREEE (reference sequence).

The chain couples TRBV28 to TRBJ1-3, with unresolved D. Looked up from germline, CDR1 is MDHEN and CDR2 is SYDVKM. CDR3 length: 14 amino acids. Trimming shortened V by 3 bases and J by 0 bases, and 6 bases separated the two germline ends. The CDR3 nucleotides read TGTGCCAGCAGTTTGCAGTACTCTGGAAACACCATATATTTT. Protein sequence: CASSLQYSGNTIYF.

The V gene is TRBV4-3, the J gene TRBJ1-2; D is ambiguous. CDR1 LGHNA and CDR2 YSLEER come from the germline V gene. This CDR3 region has 15 residues. Trimming left V 0 bases short and J 2 bases short, with 10 bases between. The CDR3: CASSQDLTGNYGYTF. Here the CDR3 DNA reads TGCGCCAGCAGCCAAGATCTGACGGGGAACTATGGCTACACCTTC.

V is TRBV20-1 and J is TRBJ1-5, with unresolved D. CDR3 length: 15 residues. Trimming took off 3 bases at V and 7 bases at J, with 19 bases between the two ends. Germline V gene sequence: CDR1 DFQATT, CDR2 SNEGSKA (reference sequence). This chain's CDR3 is CSASAPGTRAQPQHF. For the CDR3, the DNA is TGCAGTGCTAGTGCCCCCGGTACGAGGGCACAGCCCCAGCATTTT.

J is TRBJ1-6 and V is TRBV5-1, with 8 bases that match TRBD1. CDR1 and CDR2 (germline): SGHRS, YFSETQ. This CDR3 is 18 amino acids long. Trimming removed 4 bases from V and 7 bases from J; junction bases left unmatched: 16. The CDR3 nucleotides read TGCGCCAGCAGCAAAACCACCGGGACAGGCGGAGGCAATTCACCCCTCCACTTT. Protein product: CASSKTTGTGGGNSPLHF.

The chain links TRBV10-3 to TRBJ1-2; 10 positions match TRBD1. The trim removed 0 bases at V and 2 bases at J, leaving 9 bases unmatched. CDR3 length: 18 residues. Looked up from germline, CDR1 is ENHRY and CDR2 is SYGVKD. The CDR3 spells CAISESRQGARENYGYTF. DNA of the CDR3: TGTGCCATCAGTGAGTCCAGACAGGGGGCAAGGGAGAACTATGGCTACACCTTC.

This chain uses TRBV6-2 or TRBV6-3 with TRBJ1-6; D is perhaps TRBD1 (6 bases). This CDR3 is 17 amino acids long. Trimming cost V 6 bases and J 9 bases, with 24 bases left between them. Germline values: CDR1 MNHEY, CDR2 SVGEGT. The CDR3 DNA reads as TGTGCCAGCAGCCTACCGGGGGGACACCATCGTGGTTCACCCCTCCACTTT. This gives the protein CASSLPGGHHRGSPLHF.

Comment on this clone: This CDR3 is also generated by other DNA sequences in the sample. V usage is TRBV5-1 and J usage is TRBJ1-4; 8 bases are a match to TRBD1. V was clipped by 4 bases and J by 7 bases; unmatched bases: 6. Germline CDR1 is SGHRS and CDR2 is YFSETQ. The CDR3 covers 14 residues. CDR3 coding DNA: TGCGCCAGCAGCCCCCGACAGGGGACTGAAAAACTGTTTTTT. It translates to CASSPRQGTEKLFF.

The chain has TRBV11-1 and TRBJ1-2; D unclear. Germline assignment: CDR1 SGHAT and CDR2 FQDESV (reference sequence). Trimming pared 1 base from V and 0 bases from J, leaving 9 bases between. The CDR3 loop spans 15 amino acids. CDR3 region: CASSLGREANYGYTF. CDR3 DNA sequence: TGTGCCAGCAGCTTAGGCCGGGAAGCTAACTATGGCTACACCTTC.

The chain carries TRBV4-2 and TRBJ2-2; D is perhaps TRBD2 (6 bases). V was pared by 0 bases and J by 6 bases, with 8 bases between. This CDR3 spans 14 amino acids. Germline V lookup: CDR1 LGHNA, CDR2 YNFKEQ. The CDR3 coding sequence is TGTGCCAGCAGCCAAGATTGGGGGGCCGGGGAGCTGTTTTTT. Amino acid sequence: CASSQDWGAGELFF.

The chain has TRBV5-1 and TRBJ1-2, with D possibly matching TRBD1 (6 bases). Germline CDR1 reads SGHRS; CDR2 reads YFSETQ. CDR3 size: 14 residues. V lost 2 bases to trimming and J lost 0 bases, with 8 bases between them. In DNA, the CDR3 is TGCGCCAGCAGCTTCGACAGGTCTAACTATGGCTACACCTTC. Protein: CASSFDRSNYGYTF.

The chain employs TRBV10-3 and TRBJ1-1, with 8 bases aligning to TRBD1. There are 15 residues in the CDR3. The germline V gene has CDR1 ENHRY and CDR2 SYGVKD. Unmatched junction bases numbered 8, after V lost 8 bases and J lost 0 bases. CDR3 sequence reads: CAIGLPGQVNTEAFF. In DNA form, the CDR3 reads TGTGCCATCGGATTACCGGGACAGGTGAACACTGAAGCTTTCTTT.

The V call is TRBV7-2, the J call TRBJ2-1; 7 nucleotides match TRBD2. Germline V lookup: CDR1 SGHTA, CDR2 FQGNSA. This CDR3 is built from 15 residues. V gave up 1 base and J gave up 5 bases; unmatched junction bases: 5. As DNA, the CDR3 is TGTGCCAGCAGCTTAGGGGGAGGGATTAACAATGAGCAGTTCTTC. It codes for CASSLGGGINNEQFF.

The chain uses TRBV10-3 and TRBJ1-3; TRBD1 matches at 9 bases. Per germline, CDR1 ENHRY and CDR2 SYGVKD. The CDR3 has 19 amino acids. Germline trimming cut 4 bases from V and 0 bases from J; bases unmatched to any gene: 13. This CDR3 reads CAISGGGQGKFYSGNTIYF. CDR3 sequence (DNA): TGTGCCATCAGTGGAGGGGGACAGGGAAAGTTTTACTCTGGAAACACCATATATTTT.

The chain combines TRBV4-1 with TRBJ2-3; D not certain. Germline CDR1 and CDR2: MGHRA and YSYEKL. V shed 0 bases and J shed 4 bases, with 17 bases lying between them. The CDR3 consists of 17 residues. CDR3 nucleotide sequence: TGCGCCAGCAGCCAAGATACCTTTAGCCTCTGGGCAGATACGCAGTATTTT. This encodes CASSQDTFSLWADTQYF.

This clone was found once. V and J are TRBV28 and TRBJ1-2, with D possibly being TRBD1 (6 bases). The length of the CDR3 is 13 residues. Trimming took off 9 bases at V and 0 bases at J, with 11 bases between the two ends. Per germline, CDR1 MDHEN and CDR2 SYDVKM. CDR3 nucleotide sequence: TGTGCCAGTCGGACAGTAGCTAACTATGGCTACACCTTC. Its protein is CASRTVANYGYTF.

CDR3 region: CASKLNYLVTEAFF. In DNA form, the CDR3 reads TGTGCCAGCAAGTTGAATTATTTAGTCACTGAAGCTTTCTTT. The chain joins TRBV6-5 to TRBJ1-1; D gene ambiguous. V gave up 7 bases and J gave up 4 bases, with 16 bases separating them. The germline V gene has CDR1 MNHEY and CDR2 SVGAGI. This CDR3 contains 14 residues.

This clone was detected a few times. The J gene is TRBJ1-2, the V gene TRBV19; tentatively, D is TRBD1 (6 bases). Deletions cut 4 bases from V and 8 bases from J, with 14 bases between. CDR1 is LNHDA, CDR2 SQIVND, per germline (reference sequence). The CDR3 sequence is 13 residues long. In DNA form, the CDR3 reads TGTGCCAGTAGTACCAGGACAGTACTGGGCTACACCTTC. Protein product: CASSTRTVLGYTF.